This TCR beta chain is from a study of CD4 T cell repertoires in COVID-19. Trimming removed 3 bases from V and 6 bases from J; junction bases left unmatched: 6. Germline CDR1 reads SGHDT; CDR2 reads YYEEEE. This CDR3 contains 15 residues. Data came from immunoSEQ multiplex PCR; TCRdb stores just in-frame clones and leaves some out. The table records tens of thousands of clones, approximately 83% of them present only once. Material: CD4+ T cells from peripheral blood, obtained after recovery from COVID-19. The chain links TRBV5-6 to TRBJ1-6; 7 nucleotides agree with TRBD1. The source is a human donor who had COVID-19. CDR3 loop: CASSWGGQSNSPLHF. CDR3 nucleotides: TGTGCCAGCAGCTGGGGGGGACAGTCTAATTCACCCCTCCACTTT.